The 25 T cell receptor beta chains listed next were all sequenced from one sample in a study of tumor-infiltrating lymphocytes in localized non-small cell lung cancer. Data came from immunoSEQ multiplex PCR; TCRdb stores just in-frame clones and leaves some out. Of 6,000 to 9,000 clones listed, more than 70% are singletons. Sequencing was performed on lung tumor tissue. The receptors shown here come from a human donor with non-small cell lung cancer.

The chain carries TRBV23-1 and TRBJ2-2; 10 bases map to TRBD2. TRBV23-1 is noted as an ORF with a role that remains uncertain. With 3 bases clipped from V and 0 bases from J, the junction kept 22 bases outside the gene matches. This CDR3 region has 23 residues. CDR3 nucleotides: TGCGCCAGCAGTCATACTACCCACCCCGTAGGGTCTAGCGGGGGAACGAACACCGGGGAGCTGTTTTTT. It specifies CASSHTTHPVGSSGGTNTGELFF.

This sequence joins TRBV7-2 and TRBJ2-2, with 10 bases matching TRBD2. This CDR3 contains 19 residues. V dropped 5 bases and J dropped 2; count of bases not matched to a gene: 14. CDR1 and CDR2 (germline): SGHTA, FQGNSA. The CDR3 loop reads CASSHSSGGVRGNTGELFF. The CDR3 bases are TGTGCCAGCAGCCACTCGAGCGGGGGGGTCAGGGGAAACACCGGGGAGCTGTTTTTT.

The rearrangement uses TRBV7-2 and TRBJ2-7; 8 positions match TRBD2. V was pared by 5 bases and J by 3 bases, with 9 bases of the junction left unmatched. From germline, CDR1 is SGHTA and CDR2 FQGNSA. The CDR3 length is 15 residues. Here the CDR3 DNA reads TGTGCCAGCAGCGGGTTAGCGGGGATCAACTACGAGCAGTACTTC. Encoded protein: CASSGLAGINYEQYF.

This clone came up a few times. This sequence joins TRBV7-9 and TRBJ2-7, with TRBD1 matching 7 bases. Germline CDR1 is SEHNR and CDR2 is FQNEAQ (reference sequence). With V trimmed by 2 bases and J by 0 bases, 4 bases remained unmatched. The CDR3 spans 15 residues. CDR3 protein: CASSLQQGSSYEQYF. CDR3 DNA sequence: TGTGCCAGCAGCTTACAACAGGGGAGCTCCTACGAGCAGTACTTC. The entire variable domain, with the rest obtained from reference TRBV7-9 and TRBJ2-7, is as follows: DTGVSQNPRHKITKRGQNVTFRCDPISEHNRLYWYRQTLGQGPEFLTYFQNEAQLEKSRLLSDRFSAERPKGSFSTLEIQRTEQGDSAMYLCASSLQQGSSYEQYFGPGTRLTVT.

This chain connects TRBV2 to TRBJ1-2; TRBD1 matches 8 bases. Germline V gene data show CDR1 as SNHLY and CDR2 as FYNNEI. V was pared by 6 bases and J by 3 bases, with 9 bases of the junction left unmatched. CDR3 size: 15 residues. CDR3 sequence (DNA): TGTGCCAGCAGGGGCGGCAGGGGGCTGTACTATGGCTACACCTTC. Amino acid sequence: CASRGGRGLYYGYTF.

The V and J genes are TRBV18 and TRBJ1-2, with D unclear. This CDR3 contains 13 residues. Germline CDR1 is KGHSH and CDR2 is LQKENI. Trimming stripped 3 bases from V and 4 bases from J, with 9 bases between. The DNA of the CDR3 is TGTGCCAGCTCACCTGAGGGCGGCTATGGCTACACCTTC. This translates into CASSPEGGYGYTF.

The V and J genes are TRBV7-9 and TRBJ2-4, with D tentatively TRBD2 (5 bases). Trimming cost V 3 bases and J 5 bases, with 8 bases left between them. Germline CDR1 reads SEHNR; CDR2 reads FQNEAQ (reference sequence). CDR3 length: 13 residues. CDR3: CASSLAAENIQYF. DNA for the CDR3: TGTGCCAGCAGCTTGGCAGCGGAAAACATTCAGTACTTC.

In nucleotides, the CDR3 is TGTGCCAGCAGCTTATCGGGAGGGAATGGGGACATTCAGTACTTC. Its protein is CASSLSGGNGDIQYF. The genes are TRBV7-9 and TRBJ2-4, with 8 positions matching TRBD2. This CDR3 is built from 15 residues. Germline V gene data show CDR1 as SEHNR and CDR2 as FQNEAQ (reference sequence). Trimming cost V 2 bases and J 8 bases; bases outside gene matches: 8.

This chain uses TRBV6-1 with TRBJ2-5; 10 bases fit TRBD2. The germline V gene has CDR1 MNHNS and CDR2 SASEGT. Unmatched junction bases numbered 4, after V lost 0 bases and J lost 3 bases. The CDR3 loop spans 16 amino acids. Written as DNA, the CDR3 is TGTGCCAGCAGTGAAGCGCGGGGGACTAGCGAAGAGACCCAGTACTTC. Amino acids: CASSEARGTSEETQYF.

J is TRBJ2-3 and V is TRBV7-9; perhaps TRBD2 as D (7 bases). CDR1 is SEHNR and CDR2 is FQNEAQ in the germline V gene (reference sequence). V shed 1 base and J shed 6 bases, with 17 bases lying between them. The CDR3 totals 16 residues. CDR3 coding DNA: TGTGCCAGCAGCTTAGAAAGGACGGGGGGCTCTGATACGCAGTATTTT. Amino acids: CASSLERTGGSDTQYF.

In DNA form, the CDR3 reads TGTGCCTGGGTCGACAGGGCTGGTTCACCCCTCCACTTT. Its protein product is CAWVDRAGSPLHF. The rearrangement links TRBV30 to TRBJ1-6; 7 nucleotides line up with TRBD1. Germline V gene sequence: CDR1 GTSNPN, CDR2 SVGIG (reference sequence). This CDR3 spans 13 amino acids. Trimming removed 5 bases from V and 9 bases from J; junction bases left unmatched: 7.

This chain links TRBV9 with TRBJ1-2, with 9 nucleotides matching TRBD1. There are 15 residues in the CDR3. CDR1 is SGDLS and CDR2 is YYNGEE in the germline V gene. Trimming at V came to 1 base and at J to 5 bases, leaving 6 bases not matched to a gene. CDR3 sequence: CASSVSPDRGYGYTF. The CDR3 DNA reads TGTGCCAGCAGCGTAAGCCCAGACAGGGGGTATGGCTACACCTTC.

The CDR3 region is CASSPWEGSTDTQYF. CDR3 DNA: TGTGCCAGCAGCCCGTGGGAGGGGAGCACAGATACGCAGTATTTT. The rearrangement joins TRBV9 to TRBJ2-3; the match to TRBD2 covers 7 bases. This CDR3 comprises 15 residues. Trimming at V came to 4 bases and at J to 0 bases, leaving 5 bases not matched to a gene. Per germline, CDR1 SGDLS and CDR2 YYNGEE.

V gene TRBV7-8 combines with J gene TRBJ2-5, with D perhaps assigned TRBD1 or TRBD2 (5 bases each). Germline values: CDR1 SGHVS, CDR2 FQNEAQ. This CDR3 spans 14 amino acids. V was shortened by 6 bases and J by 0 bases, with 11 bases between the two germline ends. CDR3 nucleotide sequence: TGTGCCAGCAGGCCTCCGGGACACCAAGAGACCCAGTACTTC. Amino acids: CASRPPGHQETQYF.

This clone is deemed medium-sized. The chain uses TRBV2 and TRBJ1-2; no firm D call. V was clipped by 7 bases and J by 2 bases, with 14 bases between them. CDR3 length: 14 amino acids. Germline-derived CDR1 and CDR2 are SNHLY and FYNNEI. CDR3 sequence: CASIEDPGNYGYTF. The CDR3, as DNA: TGTGCCAGCATCGAGGATCCTGGGAACTATGGCTACACCTTC.

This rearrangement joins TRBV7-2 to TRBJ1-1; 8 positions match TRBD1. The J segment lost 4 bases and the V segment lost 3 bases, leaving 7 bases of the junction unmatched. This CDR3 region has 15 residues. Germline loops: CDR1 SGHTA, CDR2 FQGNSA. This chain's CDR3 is CASSFSGGAGTEAFF. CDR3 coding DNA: TGTGCCAGCAGCTTCTCAGGGGGCGCGGGCACTGAAGCTTTCTTT.

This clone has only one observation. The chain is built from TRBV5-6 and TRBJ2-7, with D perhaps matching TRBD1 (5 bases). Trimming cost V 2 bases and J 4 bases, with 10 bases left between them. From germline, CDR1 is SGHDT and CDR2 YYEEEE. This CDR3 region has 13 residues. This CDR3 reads CASSFQGVYEQYF. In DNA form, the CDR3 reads TGTGCCAGCAGCTTTCAAGGGGTATACGAGCAGTACTTC.

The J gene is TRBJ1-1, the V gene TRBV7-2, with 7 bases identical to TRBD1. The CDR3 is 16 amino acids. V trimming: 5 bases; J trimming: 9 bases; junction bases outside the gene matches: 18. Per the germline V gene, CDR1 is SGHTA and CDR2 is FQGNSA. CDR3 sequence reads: CASSPYGRSTTGKAFF. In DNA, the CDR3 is TGTGCCAGCAGCCCTTATGGTCGGTCGACGACAGGGAAAGCTTTCTTT.

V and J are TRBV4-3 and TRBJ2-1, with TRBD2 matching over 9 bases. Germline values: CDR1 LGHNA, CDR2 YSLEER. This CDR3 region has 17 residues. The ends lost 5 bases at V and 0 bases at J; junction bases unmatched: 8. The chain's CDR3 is CASSWAQAGGSYNEQFF. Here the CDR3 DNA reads TGCGCCAGCAGCTGGGCCCAAGCGGGAGGCTCCTACAATGAGCAGTTCTTC.

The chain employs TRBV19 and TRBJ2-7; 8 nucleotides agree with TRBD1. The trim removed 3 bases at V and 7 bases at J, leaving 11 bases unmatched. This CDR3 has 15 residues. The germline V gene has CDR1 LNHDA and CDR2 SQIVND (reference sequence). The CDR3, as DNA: TGTGCCAGTAGTATTACGGGACAGGCCATAAGGGAGCAGTACTTC. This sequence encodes CASSITGQAIREQYF.

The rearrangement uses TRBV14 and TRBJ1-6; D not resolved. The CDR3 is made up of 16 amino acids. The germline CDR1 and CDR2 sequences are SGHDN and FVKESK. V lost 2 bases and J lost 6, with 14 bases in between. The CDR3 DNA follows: TGTGCCAGCAGCCAAAGGGTGGGCAGCCGTAATTCACCCCTCCACTTT. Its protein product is CASSQRVGSRNSPLHF.

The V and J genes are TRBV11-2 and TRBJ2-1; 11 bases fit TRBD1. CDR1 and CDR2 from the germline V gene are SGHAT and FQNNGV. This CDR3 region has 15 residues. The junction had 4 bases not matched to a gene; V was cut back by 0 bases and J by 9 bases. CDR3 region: CASSLDWDRGFEQFF. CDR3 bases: TGTGCCAGCAGCTTAGACTGGGACAGGGGGTTTGAGCAGTTCTTC.

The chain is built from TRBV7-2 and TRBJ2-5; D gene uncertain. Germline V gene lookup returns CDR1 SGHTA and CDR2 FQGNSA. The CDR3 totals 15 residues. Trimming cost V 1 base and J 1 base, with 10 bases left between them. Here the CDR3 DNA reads TGTGCCAGCAGCTTAGGTTCCAGTTTCCAAGAGACCCAGTACTTC. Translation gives CASSLGSSFQETQYF.

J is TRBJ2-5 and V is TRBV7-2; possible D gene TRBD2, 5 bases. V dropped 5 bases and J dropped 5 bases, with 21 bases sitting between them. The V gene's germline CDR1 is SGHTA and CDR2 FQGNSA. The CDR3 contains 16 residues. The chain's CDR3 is CASSPPGLGYWETQYF. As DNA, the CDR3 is TGTGCCAGCAGCCCTCCGGGGTTAGGGTACTGGGAGACCCAGTACTTC. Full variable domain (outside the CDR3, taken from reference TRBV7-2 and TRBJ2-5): GAGVSQSPSNKVTEKGKDVELRCDPISGHTALYWYRQSLGQGLEFLIYFQGNSAPDKSGLPSDRFSAERTGGSVSTLTIQRTQQEDSAVYLCASSPPGLGYWETQYFGPGTRLLVL.

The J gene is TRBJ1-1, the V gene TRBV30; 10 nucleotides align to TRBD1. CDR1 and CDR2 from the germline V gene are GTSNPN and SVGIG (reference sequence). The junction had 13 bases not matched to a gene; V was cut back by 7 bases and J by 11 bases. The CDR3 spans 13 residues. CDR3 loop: CASGGGTGEVAFF. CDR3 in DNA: TGTGCCTCCGGGGGGGGGACAGGGGAGGTTGCTTTCTTT. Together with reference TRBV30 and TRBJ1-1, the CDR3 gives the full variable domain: SQTIHQWPATLVQPVGSPLSLECTVEGTSNPNLYWYRQAAGRGLQLLFYSVGIGQISSEVPQNLSASRPQDRQFILSSKKLLLSDSGFYLCASGGGTGEVAFFGQGTRLTVV.